What follows is one TCR beta chain and its context. Germline trimming cut 10 bases from V and 2 bases from J; bases unmatched to any gene: 7. The CDR3 is made up of 14 amino acids. Germline V gene lookup returns CDR1 MNHEY and CDR2 SVGAGI. The data were taken from a study of blood T cell repertoires in COVID-19. Across the whole study: The United States, Italy and Spain provided the acute and convalescent COVID-19 samples. Sources were T cells, B-cell-depleted T cells, or PBMCs; the material itself was cDNA or gDNA.

Original processing methods: By means of reference gene primer amplification, nucleated cell counts were estimated. Sequencing used immunoSEQ multiplex PCR; TCRdb keeps in-frame clones, though not all of them. V, J and clone size derive from that table, while D and trimming were established from the DNA sequence. The table lists some 150,000 clones, around 80% of them singletons. Material for sequencing was peripheral blood. The origin of this receptor is a man aged 55 to 70 with active or convalescent COVID-19. The chain combines TRBV6-5 with TRBJ1-5; TRBD1 agrees at 8 bases. This CDR3 is CATQGARGNQPQHF. CDR3 nucleotides: TGTGCCACCCAGGGGGCAAGGGGCAATCAGCCCCAGCATTTT.